The 31 T cell receptor beta chains presented below share a single source sample, sequenced in a study of blood T cell repertoires in COVID-19. Using immunoSEQ multiplex PCR, the repertoire was profiled, and TCRdb retains in-frame clones only, with some absent. The profile shows around 120,000 clones, roughly 85% of them singletons. The sample comprised peripheral blood. The receptors were gathered from a human donor in a cohort sampled during active COVID-19.

V usage is TRBV11-2 and J usage is TRBJ2-7; D unclear. This CDR3 has 12 residues. Germline V gene lookup returns CDR1 SGHAT and CDR2 FQNNGV. V was cut by 1 base and J by 5 bases, with 6 bases left in between. This CDR3 is CASSLVGDEQYF. The CDR3 DNA reads as TGTGCCAGCAGCTTAGTGGGCGACGAGCAGTACTTC.

At least ten counts were recorded for this clone. The chain employs TRBV30 and TRBJ2-7; D uncertain. V was trimmed by 3 bases and J by 0 bases, leaving 6 bases between them. There are 12 residues in the CDR3. Germline CDR1 and CDR2: GTSNPN and SVGIG (reference sequence). CDR3 amino acids: CAWREISYEQYF. The CDR3 region has the DNA TGTGCCTGGAGAGAGATCTCCTACGAGCAGTACTTC.

The chain combines TRBV9 with TRBJ2-2, with 7 bases fitting TRBD2. Germline CDR1 SGDLS, CDR2 YYNGEE. The CDR3 is 17 amino acids. V was clipped by 0 bases and J by 7 bases; unmatched bases: 12. CDR3 in amino acids: CASSVAQGAGVDGELFF. For the CDR3, the DNA is TGTGCCAGCAGCGTAGCCCAAGGGGCGGGGGTTGACGGGGAGCTGTTTTTT.

The rearrangement uses TRBV20-1 and TRBJ1-1, with no clear D. From germline, CDR1 is DFQATT and CDR2 SNEGSKA (reference sequence). The CDR3 contains 11 residues. V was clipped by 1 base and J by 10 bases, with 10 bases between them. CDR3 amino acids: CSARGQSGAFF. The CDR3 DNA sequence: TGCAGTGCTAGAGGCCAGTCGGGAGCTTTCTTT.

The chain has TRBV30 and TRBJ1-1, with D hard to call. From germline, CDR1 is GTSNPN and CDR2 SVGIG (reference sequence). The V end lost 2 bases, the J end lost 4 bases, and 5 bases lay between the germline ends. The CDR3 has 11 residues. CDR3 DNA: TGTGCCTGGAGTTCGAGCACTGAAGCTTTCTTT. Translating it yields CAWSSSTEAFF.

V usage is TRBV10-3 and J usage is TRBJ1-1, with 7 bases matching TRBD1. The CDR3 has 14 amino acids. V was clipped by 3 bases and J by 0 bases; unmatched bases: 1. Germline values: CDR1 ENHRY, CDR2 SYGVKD. CDR3 coding DNA: TGTGCCATCAGTGAACAGGGGCTGAACACTGAAGCTTTCTTT. It yields the protein CAISEQGLNTEAFF.

Points on this clone: Sequence at one end of the junction differs from germline and may be a read error. The chain couples TRBV7-9 to TRBJ2-7, with 10 bases matching TRBD2. The CDR3 runs to 12 residues. Germline V lookup: CDR1 SEHNR, CDR2 FQNEAQ (reference sequence). CDR3 amino acids: CASSPDQRGGHF. In DNA, the CDR3 is TGTGCCAGCAGCCCCGATCAGCGGGGGGGCCACTTC.

This clone was detected only a few times. J is TRBJ1-6 and V is TRBV10-3, with D maybe TRBD1 (6 bases). The V end was cut by 10 bases, the J end by 6 bases, with 13 bases between. Per germline, CDR1 ENHRY and CDR2 SYGVKD. The CDR3 spans 13 residues. CDR3 coding DNA: TGTGCCAACACCCAGGACAGTAATTCACCCCTCCACTTT. Residues: CANTQDSNSPLHF.

This clone was observed a few times. The genes are TRBV27 and TRBJ1-1, with D uncertain. This CDR3 comprises 15 residues. Trimming shortened V by 2 bases and J by 1 base, and 11 bases separated the two germline ends. Germline assignment: CDR1 MNHEY and CDR2 SMNVEV (reference sequence). The CDR3 DNA sequence: TGTGCCAGCAGTTTAACTCCAGACTCGAACACTGAAGCTTTCTTT. Translation: CASSLTPDSNTEAFF.

The chain combines TRBV28 with TRBJ1-1, with D perhaps TRBD1 (6 bases). The CDR3 is 12 amino acids. The germline gives CDR1 MDHEN, CDR2 SYDVKM. Trimming took off 8 bases at V and 2 bases at J, with 9 bases between the two ends. The CDR3 DNA follows: TGTGCCAGCGTACAGGGTAACACTGAAGCTTTCTTT. It yields the protein CASVQGNTEAFF.

This clone was counted between two and nine times. The rearrangement uses TRBV7-3 and TRBJ2-1; the D gene is possibly TRBD1 (6 bases). The CDR3 runs 14 residues. The ends were cut back, 5 bases at V and 2 bases at J, with 10 bases in the middle. Per the germline V gene, CDR1 is SGHTA and CDR2 is FQGTGA. CDR3 loop: CASSKQGTYNEQFF. CDR3 in DNA: TGTGCCAGCAGCAAACAGGGAACCTACAATGAGCAGTTCTTC.

The chain joins TRBV3-1 (or the pseudogene TRBV3-2) to TRBJ2-2; 10 bases align to TRBD2. J gave up 8 bases and V 5 bases, and 11 bases lay outside the gene matches. Per the germline V gene, CDR1 is LGHDT and CDR2 is YNNKEL (reference sequence). The CDR3 has 16 amino acids. The CDR3 sequence: CASSLRTSGTFGELFF. The CDR3 nucleotides are TGTGCCAGCAGCTTAAGGACTAGCGGTACTTTTGGGGAGCTGTTTTTT.

V gene TRBV4-1 combines with J gene TRBJ2-7, with 7 bases matching TRBD1. CDR1 and CDR2 (germline): MGHRA, YSYEKL. V lost 0 bases to trimming and J lost 2 bases; unmatched junction nucleotides: 10. The CDR3 contains 17 residues. This CDR3 reads CASSQDGTANPTYEQYF. The CDR3 DNA follows: TGCGCCAGCAGCCAAGATGGGACAGCGAATCCTACCTACGAGCAGTACTTC.

The rearrangement joins TRBV9 to TRBJ2-2, with TRBD2 as a possible D gene (5 bases). This CDR3 comprises 16 residues. V lost 0 bases to trimming and J lost 3 bases, with 12 bases between them. Per germline, CDR1 SGDLS and CDR2 YYNGEE. The CDR3 protein is CASSVVGGRDTGELFF. The CDR3 region has the DNA TGTGCCAGCAGCGTAGTAGGTGGGCGGGACACCGGGGAGCTGTTTTTT.

This clone was recorded only once. The chain recombines TRBV11-2 with TRBJ2-1; D not certain. The CDR3 covers 12 residues. The germline CDR1 and CDR2 sequences are SGHAT and FQNNGV. Deletions cut 7 bases from V and 7 bases from J, with 11 bases between. CDR3 coding DNA: TGTGCCAGCAACCATATGAGGAATGAGCAGTTCTTC. Amino acid sequence: CASNHMRNEQFF.

This clone was seen just once. V is TRBV7-2 and J is TRBJ2-5; D perhaps matches TRBD2 (6 bases). CDR3 length: 15 amino acids. Trimming shortened V by 5 bases and J by 2 bases, and 15 bases separated the two germline ends. Germline-derived CDR1 and CDR2 are SGHTA and FQGNSA. The CDR3 DNA reads as TGTGCCAGCAGCCCCCTTGCGGGACCACAAGAGACCCAGTACTTC. Protein: CASSPLAGPQETQYF.

This clone was seen more than once but under ten times. The chain is built from TRBV7-3 and TRBJ2-6; TRBD2 aligns across 7 bases. V lost 8 bases to trimming and J lost 0 bases; unmatched junction nucleotides: 7. Looked up from germline, CDR1 is SGHTA and CDR2 is FQGTGA. The CDR3 loop spans 16 amino acids. The CDR3 loop reads CASGRGRGSGANVLTF. The CDR3, as DNA: TGTGCCAGCGGGAGGGGACGAGGCTCTGGGGCCAACGTCCTGACTTTC.

The rearrangement joins TRBV7-9 to TRBJ2-5, with D perhaps matching TRBD2 (6 bases). This CDR3 is built from 13 residues. Trimming shortened V by 9 bases and J by 6 bases, and 17 bases separated the two germline ends. Per germline, CDR1 SEHNR and CDR2 FQNEAQ (reference sequence). The CDR3 DNA reads as TGTGCCAGTAGCGGCATATCTTTACAGACCCAGTACTTC. It yields the protein CASSGISLQTQYF.

The rearrangement uses TRBV6-5 and TRBJ1-1; D not certain. CDR3 size: 14 residues. Deletions cut 9 bases from V and 0 bases from J, with 14 bases between. In germline, CDR1 is MNHEY, CDR2 SVGAGI. The CDR3 DNA reads TGTGCCAGTCACCTCCGGGATTTGAACACTGAAGCTTTCTTT. Translating it yields CASHLRDLNTEAFF.

The V and J genes are TRBV5-5 and TRBJ2-4; the match to TRBD1 covers 8 bases. V lost 4 bases and J lost 0; bases outside the gene matches: 3. CDR3 length equals 15 residues. Germline V gene lookup returns CDR1 SGHKS and CDR2 YYEKEE (reference sequence). As DNA, the CDR3 is TGTGCCAGCAGCCTGACAGGGGTAGCCAAAAACATTCAGTACTTC. It specifies CASSLTGVAKNIQYF.

The chain couples TRBV30 to TRBJ2-1, with D tentatively TRBD2 (6 bases). Germline lookup yields CDR1 GTSNPN and CDR2 SVGIG (reference sequence). V lost 1 base and J 7 bases, leaving 11 bases between the germline ends. This CDR3 has 13 amino acids. The CDR3 bases are TGTGCCTGGAGTGGGGGACTCAAGAATGAGCAGTTCTTC. Translating it yields CAWSGGLKNEQFF.

This clone was counted between two and nine times. Written as DNA, the CDR3 is TGTGCCAGCACGATACAGGGGAGCAATCAGCCCCAGCATTTT. Translating gives CASTIQGSNQPQHF. This rearrangement joins TRBV6-5 to TRBJ1-5; 7 nucleotides line up with TRBD1. Trimming cost V 7 bases and J 1 base; bases outside gene matches: 4. CDR1 MNHEY and CDR2 SVGAGI come from the germline V gene. The CDR3 runs to 14 residues.

This chain uses TRBV2 with TRBJ2-7; 7 bases are a match to TRBD2. Looked up from germline, CDR1 is SNHLY and CDR2 is FYNNEI. This CDR3 spans 13 amino acids. The junction had 9 bases not matched to a gene; V was cut back by 6 bases and J by 7 bases. DNA for the CDR3: TGTGCCAGCAGAAGCGGGGCCCTGGGGGAGCAGTACTTC. Residues: CASRSGALGEQYF.

The chain joins TRBV3-1 (or the pseudogene TRBV3-2) to TRBJ2-2; possible D gene TRBD2, 6 bases. This CDR3 spans 17 amino acids. V lost 0 bases and J 6 bases, leaving 17 bases between the germline ends. Germline V CDR1 and CDR2: LGHDT, YNNKEL (reference sequence). For the CDR3, the DNA is TGTGCCAGCAGCCAAGATAGGCGCGGGAAAAGGGCCGGGGAGCTGTTTTTT. This sequence encodes CASSQDRRGKRAGELFF.

The DNA of the CDR3 is TGTGCCAGCAGCCCTGCGGGGCTAGCGGACACAGATACGCAGTATTTT. Amino acids: CASSPAGLADTDTQYF. The chain employs TRBV7-3 and TRBJ2-3, with 7 bases that match TRBD2. The CDR3 has 16 residues. The germline V gene encodes CDR1 SGHTA and CDR2 FQGTGA. The trim removed 5 bases at V and 2 bases at J, leaving 10 bases unmatched.

The gene calls are TRBV5-1 and TRBJ2-5; D call uncertain. Trimming pared 0 bases from V and 1 base from J, leaving 7 bases between. CDR3 length equals 14 residues. Germline CDR1 is SGHRS and CDR2 is YFSETQ. The CDR3 here is CASSLASPQETQYF. CDR3 coding DNA: TGCGCCAGCAGCTTGGCGAGCCCCCAAGAGACCCAGTACTTC.

The chain is built from TRBV5-1 and TRBJ1-3, with D unclear. CDR3 size: 15 residues. With 4 bases removed from V and 4 bases from J, the gap between germline ends came to 15 bases. Germline V gene data show CDR1 as SGHRS and CDR2 as YFSETQ. CDR3 sequence (DNA): TGCGCCAGCAGCCCCCTGGAGGGCCCGGGAAACACCATATATTTT. It yields the protein CASSPLEGPGNTIYF.

V is TRBV7-2 and J is TRBJ2-3, with 7 bases identical to TRBD1. The germline CDR1 and CDR2 sequences are SGHTA and FQGNSA. V trimming: 10 bases; J trimming: 5 bases; junction bases outside the gene matches: 12. CDR3 length equals 14 residues. The CDR3 sequence is CATEGAAPRDTQYF. The CDR3 bases are TGTGCCACCGAGGGGGCCGCCCCCAGAGATACGCAGTATTTT.

This chain connects TRBV3-1 (or the pseudogene TRBV3-2) to TRBJ2-2; D call uncertain. V was trimmed by 0 bases and J by 4 bases, leaving 9 bases between them. Germline CDR1 is LGHDT and CDR2 is YNNKEL (reference sequence). CDR3 length equals 15 residues. CDR3 residues: CASSQDWRGTGELFF. In DNA form, the CDR3 reads TGTGCCAGCAGCCAAGATTGGAGAGGCACCGGGGAGCTGTTTTTT.

This rearrangement joins TRBV5-4 to TRBJ2-1, with 9 bases aligning to TRBD2. From germline, CDR1 is SGHNT and CDR2 YYREEE (reference sequence). Germline trimming cut 0 bases from V and 8 bases from J; bases unmatched to any gene: 6. The CDR3 is 15 amino acids. CDR3: CASSLVGTSIYEQFF. The CDR3, as DNA: TGTGCCAGCAGCTTGGTCGGGACTAGCATCTATGAGCAGTTCTTC.

The V gene is TRBV30, the J gene TRBJ2-3; 8 bases fit TRBD2. The CDR3 sequence is 13 residues long. The J segment lost 3 bases and the V segment lost 2 bases, leaving 1 base of the junction unmatched. Germline V gene lookup returns CDR1 GTSNPN and CDR2 SVGIG (reference sequence). This chain's CDR3 is CAWSRLATDTQYF. DNA of the CDR3: TGTGCCTGGAGTAGACTAGCGACAGATACGCAGTATTTT.